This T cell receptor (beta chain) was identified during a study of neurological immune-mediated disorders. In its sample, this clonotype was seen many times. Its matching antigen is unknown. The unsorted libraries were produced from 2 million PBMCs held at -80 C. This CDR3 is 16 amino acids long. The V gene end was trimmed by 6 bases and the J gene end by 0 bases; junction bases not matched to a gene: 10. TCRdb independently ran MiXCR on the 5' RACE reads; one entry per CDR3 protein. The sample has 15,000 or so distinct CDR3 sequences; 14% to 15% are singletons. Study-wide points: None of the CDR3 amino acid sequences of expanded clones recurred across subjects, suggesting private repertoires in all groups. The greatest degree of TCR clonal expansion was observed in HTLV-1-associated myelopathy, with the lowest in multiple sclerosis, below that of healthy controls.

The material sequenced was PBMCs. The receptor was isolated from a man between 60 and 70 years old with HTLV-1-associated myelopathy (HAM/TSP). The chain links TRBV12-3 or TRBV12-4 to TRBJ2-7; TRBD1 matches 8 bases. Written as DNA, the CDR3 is TGTGCCAGCAGCCAAGACCGGGACAGGAGCTCCTACGAGCAGTACTTC. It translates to CASSQDRDRSSYEQYF.